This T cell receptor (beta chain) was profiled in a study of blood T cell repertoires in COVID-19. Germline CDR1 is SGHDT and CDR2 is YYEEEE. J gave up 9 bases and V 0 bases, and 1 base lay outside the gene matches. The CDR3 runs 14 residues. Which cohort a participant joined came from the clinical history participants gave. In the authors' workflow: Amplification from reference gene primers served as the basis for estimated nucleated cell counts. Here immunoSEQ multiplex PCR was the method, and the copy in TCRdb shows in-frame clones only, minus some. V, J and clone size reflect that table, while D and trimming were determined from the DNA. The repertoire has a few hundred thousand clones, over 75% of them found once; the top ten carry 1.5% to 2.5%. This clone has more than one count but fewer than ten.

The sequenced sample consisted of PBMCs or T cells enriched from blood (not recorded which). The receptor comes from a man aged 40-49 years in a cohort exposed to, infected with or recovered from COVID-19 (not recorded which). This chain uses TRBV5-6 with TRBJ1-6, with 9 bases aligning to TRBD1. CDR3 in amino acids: CASSLVDRGSPLHF. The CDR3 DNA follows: TGTGCCAGCAGCTTGGTGGACAGGGGTTCACCCCTCCACTTT.